This T cell receptor beta chain emerged from a study of vaccination effects on CD4 cells after COVID-19. Study-level results: Early post-infection timepoints were missing from the study, which also had few convalescent patients. Healthy vaccinees' vaccine-induced clones included only 1 of 255 that recognized common cold coronaviruses. Marked clonal contraction was seen late after vaccination (in both infection- and vaccine-induced clones).

A word on this clone: The antigen is undetermined.

The ViraFEST assay expanded antigen-specific CD4+ T cells with viral peptide pools before sequencing. Following culture for about 11 days, CD4+ T cells were isolated. Vaccinated recipients, who were negative for nucleocapsid antibodies, had no history of SARS-CoV-2 infection. The researchers cultured fewer than 2.5 million PBMC per well with about 10 IU/ml IL-2 and 8 to 10 ug/ml peptides. Sequencing used immunoSEQ multiplex PCR; TCRdb keeps in-frame clones, though not all of them. The table shows about 41,000 clones, with 77% occurring only once. The germline gives CDR1 MNHNY, CDR2 SVGAGI (reference sequence). V was cut by 7 bases and J by 4 bases, with 8 bases left in between. The CDR3 runs 13 residues.

The sample consisted of CD4+ T cells from PBMCs cultured with HCoV-NL63 spike peptides, taken before COVID-19 vaccination. The rearrangement links TRBV6-6 to TRBJ2-6; no reliable D call. The source of this sequence is a human donor who received a COVID-19 vaccine. CDR3 bases: TGTGCCAGCACCATAGCCGGGGCCAACGTCCTGACTTTC. Translation gives CASTIAGANVLTF.